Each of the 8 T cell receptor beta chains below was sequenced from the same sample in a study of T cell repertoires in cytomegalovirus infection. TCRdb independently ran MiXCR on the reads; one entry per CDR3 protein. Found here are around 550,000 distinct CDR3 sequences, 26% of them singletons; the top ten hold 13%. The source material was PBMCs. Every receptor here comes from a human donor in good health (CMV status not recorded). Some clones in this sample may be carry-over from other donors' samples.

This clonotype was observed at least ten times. In DNA form, the CDR3 reads TGTGCCAGCAGGGGTACAGGGAGAGGGCAGCCCCAGCATTTT. Its protein is CASRGTGRGQPQHF. V usage is TRBV12-3 or TRBV12-4 and J usage is TRBJ1-5, with D perhaps matching TRBD1 (6 bases). This CDR3 has 14 residues. Trimming removed 6 bases at V and 7 bases at J, with 16 bases between.

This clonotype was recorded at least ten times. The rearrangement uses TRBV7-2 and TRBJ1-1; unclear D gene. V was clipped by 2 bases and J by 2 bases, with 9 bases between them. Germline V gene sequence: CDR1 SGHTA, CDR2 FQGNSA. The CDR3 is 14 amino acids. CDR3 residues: CASSLQPVNTEAFF. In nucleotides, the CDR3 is TGTGCCAGCAGCTTACAGCCAGTCAACACTGAAGCTTTCTTT.

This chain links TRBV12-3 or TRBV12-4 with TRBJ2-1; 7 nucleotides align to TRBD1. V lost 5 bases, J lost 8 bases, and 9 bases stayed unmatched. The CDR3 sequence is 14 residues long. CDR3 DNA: TGTGCCAGCAGTCCTAGCCAGACAGGGTATGAGCAGTTCTTC. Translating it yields CASSPSQTGYEQFF.

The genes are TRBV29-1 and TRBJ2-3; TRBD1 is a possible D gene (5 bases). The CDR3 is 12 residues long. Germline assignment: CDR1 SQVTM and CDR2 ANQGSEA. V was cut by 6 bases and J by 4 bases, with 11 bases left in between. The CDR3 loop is CSVSQGADTQYF. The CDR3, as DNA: TGCAGCGTGTCTCAGGGTGCAGATACGCAGTATTTT.

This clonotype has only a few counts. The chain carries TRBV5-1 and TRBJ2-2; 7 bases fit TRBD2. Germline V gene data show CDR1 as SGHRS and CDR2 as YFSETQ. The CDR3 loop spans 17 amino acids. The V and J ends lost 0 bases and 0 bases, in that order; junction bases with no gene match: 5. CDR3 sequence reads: CASSLAPSGANTGELFF. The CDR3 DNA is TGCGCCAGCAGCTTGGCCCCTAGCGGTGCGAACACCGGGGAGCTGTTTTTT.

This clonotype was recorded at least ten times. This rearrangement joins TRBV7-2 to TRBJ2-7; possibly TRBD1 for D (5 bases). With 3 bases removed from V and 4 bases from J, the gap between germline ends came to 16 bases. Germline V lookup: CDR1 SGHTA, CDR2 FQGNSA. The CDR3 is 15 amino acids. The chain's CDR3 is CASSLGPDPPYEQYV. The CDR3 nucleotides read TGTGCCAGCAGCTTGGGGCCTGACCCCCCTTACGAGCAGTACGTC.

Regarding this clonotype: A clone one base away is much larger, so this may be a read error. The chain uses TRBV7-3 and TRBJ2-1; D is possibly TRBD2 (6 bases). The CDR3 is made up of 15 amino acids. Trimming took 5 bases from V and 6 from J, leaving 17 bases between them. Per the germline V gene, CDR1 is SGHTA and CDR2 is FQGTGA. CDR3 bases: TGTGCCAGCAGCCGCCAGGCTAGCGAAGGCAATGAGCAGTTCTTC. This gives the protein CASSRQASEGNEQFF.

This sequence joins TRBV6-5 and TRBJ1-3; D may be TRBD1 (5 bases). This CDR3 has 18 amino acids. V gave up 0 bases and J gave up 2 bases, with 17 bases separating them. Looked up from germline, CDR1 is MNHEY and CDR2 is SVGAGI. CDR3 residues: CASSYSINRDRAGNTIYF. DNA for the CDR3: TGTGCCAGCAGTTACTCAATTAACCGGGACCGAGCTGGAAACACCATATATTTT.